This T cell receptor (beta chain) was sequenced during a study of T cell repertoires in cytomegalovirus infection. Study as a whole: Matching HLA type, along with CMV infection, was indicated by public TCR beta signatures.

Study-wide results and caveats: CMV-specific TCR beta clonotypes restricted by HLA-C were the ones dominating the ex vivo response.

About this clonotype itself: Its antigen remains unknown.

V was pared by 1 base and J by 6 bases, with 4 bases of the junction left unmatched. From germline, CDR1 is MNHEY and CDR2 SVGEGT. The CDR3 length is 15 residues. Using its own MiXCR run on the reads, TCRdb lists one record per CDR3 protein. The table records roughly 150,000 distinct CDR3 sequences, under 20% of them present only once. The sample was CD8+ T cells from PBMCs. The receptor comes from a human donor in good health (CMV status not recorded). Some clones in this sample may be carry-over from other donors' samples. The chain employs TRBV6-2 or TRBV6-3 and TRBJ2-1; 9 nucleotides agree with TRBD2. This CDR3 is CASSYWREGPNEQFF. The DNA of the CDR3 is TGTGCCAGCAGTTACTGGCGGGAGGGCCCCAATGAGCAGTTCTTC.